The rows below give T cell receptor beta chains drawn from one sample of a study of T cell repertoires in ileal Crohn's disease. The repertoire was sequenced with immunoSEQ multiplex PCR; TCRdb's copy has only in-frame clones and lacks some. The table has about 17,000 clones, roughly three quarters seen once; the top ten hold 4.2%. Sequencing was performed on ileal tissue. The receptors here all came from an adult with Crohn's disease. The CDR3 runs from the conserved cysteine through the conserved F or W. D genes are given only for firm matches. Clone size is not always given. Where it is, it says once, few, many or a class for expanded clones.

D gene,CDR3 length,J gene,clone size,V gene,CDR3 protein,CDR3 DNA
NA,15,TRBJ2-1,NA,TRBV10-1,CASSPPGAEGNEQFF,TGCGCCAGCAGCCCCCCCGGGGCGGAGGGCAATGAGCAGTTCTTC
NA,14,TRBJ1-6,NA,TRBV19,CASREGPGNSPLHF,TGTGCCAGTAGAGAGGGGCCTGGAAATTCACCCCTCCACTTT
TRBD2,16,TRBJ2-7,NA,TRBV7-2,CASSLDRASGTYEQYF,TGTGCCAGCAGCTTAGATCGGGCTAGCGGGACCTACGAGCAGTACTTC
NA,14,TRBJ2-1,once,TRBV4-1,CASSQVRGLGEQFF,TGCGCCAGCAGCCAAGTGCGAGGGTTAGGGGAGCAGTTCTTC
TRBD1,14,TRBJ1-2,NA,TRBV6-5,CASSYSDRENGYTF,TGTGCCAGCAGTTACTCGGACAGGGAAAATGGCTACACCTTC
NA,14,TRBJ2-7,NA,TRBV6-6,CASSYILTSYEQYF,TGTGCCAGCAGTTACATCCTGACCTCCTACGAGCAGTACTTC
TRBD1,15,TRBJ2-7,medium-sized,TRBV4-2,CASSQDRGPSYEQYF,TGTGCCAGCAGCCAAGACAGGGGGCCATCCTACGAGCAGTACTTC
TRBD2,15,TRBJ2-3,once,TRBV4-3,CASSPTAGVRNTQYF,TGCGCCAGCAGCCCCACTGCGGGGGTGAGGAATACGCAGTATTTT
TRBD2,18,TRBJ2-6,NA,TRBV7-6,CASSTRTSGSSGANVLTF,TGTGCCAGCAGCACTAGGACTAGCGGCAGCTCTGGGGCCAACGTCCTGACTTTC
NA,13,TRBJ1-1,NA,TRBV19,CASSIPGSPEAFF,TGTGCCAGTAGTATTCCAGGGTCCCCTGAAGCTTTCTTT
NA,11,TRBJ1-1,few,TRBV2,CASSEGREAFF,TGTGCCAGCAGTGAAGGCAGGGAAGCTTTCTTT